This is a list of T cell receptor beta chains from one sample in a study of CD8+CD57+ T cells in acquired aplastic anemia. TCRdb reprocessed the reads via MiXCR and lists one record per CDR3 protein. Altogether 150,000 to 200,000 distinct CDR3 sequences are present, 47% being singletons, with the ten largest covering about 1%. Source material: sorted CD4+, CD8+, or CD8+CD57+ T cells (not recorded which) from PBMCs. Receptors were obtained from a human donor with aplastic anemia. Each CDR3 is given with its conserved first and last residue. D genes are given only for firm matches. Expanded clones are given a class, and other clones once, few, many or no size at all.

>TRBJ1-4|TRBV6-1|many|.
CASSDLTWDYEKLFF
TGTGCCAGCAGTGATCTGACATGGGATTATGAAAAACTGTTTTTT
>TRBJ2-5|TRBV7-3|.|.
CASSFDKGETQYF
TGTGCCAGCAGCTTCGACAAAGGAGAGACCCAGTACTTC
>TRBJ1-4|TRBV20-1|many|.
CSARESGEKLFF
TGCAGTGCTAGAGAGTCGGGGGAAAAACTGTTTTTT
>TRBJ1-2|TRBV6-1|.|.
CASSEAGAGRGYTF
TGTGCCAGCAGTGAAGCCGGGGCTGGTCGGGGCTACACCTTC
>TRBJ2-6|TRBV25-1|medium-sized|TRBD2
CASSQRGSGANVLTF
TGTGCCAGCAGTCAGCGGGGCTCTGGGGCCAACGTCCTGACTTTC
>TRBJ2-7|TRBV10-3|few|.
CAGGRAGDEQYF
TGTGCCGGGGGTCGAGCCGGCGACGAGCAGTACTTC
>TRBJ1-5|TRBV6-1|many|TRBD1
CASRRTGGNQPQHF
TGTGCCAGCAGACGGACAGGGGGCAATCAGCCCCAGCATTTT
>TRBJ2-1|TRBV15|.|.
CATSRPGGDEQFF
TGTGCCACCAGCAGACCCGGGGGCGATGAGCAGTTCTTC
>TRBJ2-1|TRBV20-1|many|.
CSASRRGSSYNEQFF
TGCAGTGCTAGTAGGCGGGGTAGCTCCTACAATGAGCAGTTCTTC
>TRBJ2-3|TRBV25-1|.|TRBD2
CASSETSATDTQYF
TGTGCCAGCAGTGAAACTAGCGCCACAGATACGCAGTATTTT
>TRBJ2-3|TRBV14|.|.
CASSQVETGTDTQYF
TGTGCCAGCAGCCAAGTCGAGACAGGCACAGATACGCAGTATTTT
>TRBJ2-5|TRBV12-5|.|.
CASGMELSRETQYF
TGTGCTAGTGGAATGGAGCTGAGTAGAGAGACCCAGTACTTC
>TRBJ2-7|TRBV5-1|.|TRBD1
CASSLRTGNEQYF
TGCGCCAGCAGCTTACGGACAGGGAACGAGCAGTACTTC
>TRBJ1-1|TRBV6-2/TRBV6-3|many|.
CASGWRSEAFF
TGTGCCAGTGGGTGGAGGAGTGAAGCTTTCTTT
>TRBJ1-4|TRBV4-3|.|TRBD1
CASSGDRGVKLFF
TGCGCCAGCAGCGGGGACAGGGGCGTAAAACTGTTTTTT
>TRBJ1-1|TRBV20-1|.|.
CSATRQSTEAFF
TGCAGTGCTACCCGTCAGAGCACTGAAGCTTTCTTT
>TRBJ2-3|TRBV11-1|.|.
CASTGWRDNTDTQYF
TGTGCCAGCACCGGCTGGCGGGACAACACAGATACGCAGTATTTT
>TRBJ2-7|TRBV7-2|.|.
CASSLGFGTYEQYF
TGTGCCAGCAGCTTAGGCTTCGGGACCTACGAGCAGTACTTC
>TRBJ2-1|TRBV29-1|.|.
CSVDRQGIDFSYNEQFF
TGCAGCGTTGATCGCCAGGGTATTGATTTTTCCTACAATGAGCAGTTCTTC
>TRBJ2-7|TRBV20-1|few|TRBD2
CSARLVAGYEQYF
TGCAGTGCTAGGTTGGTAGCGGGCTACGAGCAGTACTTC
>TRBJ2-3|TRBV5-4|many|.
CASSLAGIVGYTDTQYF
TGTGCCAGCAGCTTGGCCGGGATCGTGGGCTACACAGATACGCAGTATTTT
>TRBJ1-2|TRBV9|many|TRBD1
CASSAGPGQGWDGYTF
TGTGCCAGCAGCGCGGGACCGGGACAGGGATGGGATGGCTACACCTTC
>TRBJ1-2|TRBV5-4|many|.
CASSLPSRQASLHYGYTF
TGTGCCAGCAGCTTACCCTCAAGACAGGCGAGCCTCCACTATGGCTACACCTTC
>TRBJ2-7|TRBV2|.|TRBD1
CASSQGARSYEQYF
TGTGCCAGCAGTCAGGGGGCACGGTCCTACGAGCAGTACTTC
>TRBJ2-1|TRBV15|.|.
CATSRDRGRATYNEQFF
TGTGCCACCAGCAGAGATCGGGGCCGAGCGACCTACAATGAGCAGTTCTTC
>TRBJ1-2|TRBV6-1|.|TRBD1
CASSRQGGSMDGYTF
TGTGCCAGCAGCCGACAGGGAGGGAGTATGGATGGCTACACCTTC
>TRBJ1-2|TRBV25-1|.|.
CASSPRGARGYTF
TGTGCCAGCAGTCCCCGGGGGGCGCGGGGCTACACCTTC
>TRBJ1-1|TRBV24-1|few|TRBD1
CAIDLQDRHVMAEAFF
TGTGCCATCGATCTACAGGACAGGCACGTTATGGCTGAAGCTTTCTTT
>TRBJ2-7|TRBV7-8|.|TRBD1
CASSLGQLYEQYF
TGTGCCAGCAGCTTGGGACAGCTCTACGAGCAGTACTTC
>TRBJ2-7|TRBV5-1|many|.
CASSLRLKETYEQYF
TGCGCCAGCAGCTTGCGTCTAAAGGAAACCTACGAGCAGTACTTC
>TRBJ2-3|TRBV6-4|.|.
CASSELASTDTQYF
TGTGCCAGCAGTGAATTAGCTAGCACAGATACGCAGTATTTT
>TRBJ2-7|TRBV29-1|.|TRBD2
CSVGPSGGGDEQYF
TGCAGCGTTGGTCCTAGCGGGGGGGGAGATGAGCAGTACTTC
>TRBJ2-4|TRBV11-2|few|TRBD2
CASSYYSGTSGDIQYF
TGTGCCAGCAGCTATTACTCCGGGACTAGTGGGGACATTCAGTACTTC
>TRBJ2-7|TRBV3-1|many|.
CASSQDPSTSYEQYF
TGTGCCAGCAGCCAAGACCCCTCGACCTCCTACGAGCAGTACTTC
>TRBJ1-1|TRBV7-9|.|.
CASRDMNTEAFF
TGTGCCAGCAGGGACATGAACACTGAAGCTTTCTTT
>TRBJ2-1|TRBV9|many|TRBD2
CASSIRLAVQDEQFF
TGTGCCAGCAGCATCCGACTAGCGGTGCAGGATGAGCAGTTCTTC
>TRBJ2-2|TRBV25-1|.|.
CASSAPTANTGELFF
TGTGCCAGCAGTGCTCCGACAGCTAACACCGGGGAGCTGTTTTTT
>TRBJ1-2|TRBV4-2|many|TRBD1
CASSQDGTLTGAYGYTF
TGTGCCAGCAGCCAAGATGGAACCCTGACAGGGGCGTACGGCTACACCTTC
>TRBJ1-5|TRBV7-6|.|.
CASSSTRDQPQHF
TGTGCCAGCAGCTCAACGCGCGATCAGCCCCAGCATTTT
>TRBJ2-7|TRBV20-1|many|.
CSASGDSLRGEQYF
TGCAGTGCTAGTGGCGACAGTCTCCGGGGCGAGCAGTACTTC
>TRBJ1-5|TRBV20-1|.|.
CSARAEVDQPQHF
TGCAGTGCTAGAGCAGAGGTAGATCAGCCCCAGCATTTT
>TRBJ2-7|TRBV15|few|.
CATSRDSPSYEQYF
TGTGCCACCAGCAGAGATTCCCCGTCATACGAGCAGTACTTC
>TRBJ2-7|TRBV20-1|.|.
CSARDQGLAVF
TGCAGTGCTAGAGATCAGGGTTTAGCGGTCTTC
>TRBJ1-1|TRBV2|.|.
CASSAGLPNTEAFF
TGTGCCAGCAGCGCGGGACTCCCGAACACTGAAGCTTTCTTT
>TRBJ1-1|TRBV18|.|.
CASSEGISDTEAFF
TGTGCCAGCTCGGAGGGGATTTCGGACACTGAAGCTTTCTTT
>TRBJ1-4|TRBV3-1|.|.
CASSQDRIPNEKLFF
TGTGCCAGCAGCCAAGACAGGATCCCTAATGAAAAACTGTTTTTT
>TRBJ2-1|TRBV10-1|.|.
CASSLVQGSNEQFF
TGCGCCAGCAGCTTAGTCCAGGGCAGCAATGAGCAGTTCTTC
>TRBJ2-7|TRBV7-9|.|.
CASSSLLVYEQYF
TGTGCCAGCAGCTCCCTTTTAGTCTACGAGCAGTACTTC
>TRBJ2-2|TRBV10-3|.|TRBD2
CAILRGGNTGELFF
TGTGCCATCCTACGGGGGGGTAACACCGGGGAGCTGTTTTTT
>TRBJ1-1|TRBV7-6|.|.
CASSLAASSGTEASF
TGTGCCAGCAGCTTAGCGGCGTCGAGTGGCACTGAAGCTTCCTTT
>TRBJ2-1|TRBV5-4|many|.
CASRDARTPTYNEQFF
TGTGCCAGCAGGGATGCTAGAACCCCCACCTACAATGAGCAGTTCTTC
>TRBJ2-5|TRBV18|few|.
CASSPDHGETQYF
TGTGCCAGCTCACCTGACCACGGCGAGACCCAGTACTTC
>TRBJ2-5|TRBV7-3|many|TRBD2
CASSLALIAGAIQETQYF
TGTGCCAGCAGCTTAGCGTTAATAGCGGGGGCCATCCAAGAGACCCAGTACTTC
>TRBJ2-5|TRBV10-1|.|TRBD2
CASSDPAGVETQYF
TGCGCCAGCAGTGACCCAGCGGGAGTCGAGACCCAGTACTTC
>TRBJ2-4|TRBV2|many|.
CASSPTVDIQYF
TGTGCCAGCAGCCCCACCGTGGACATTCAGTACTTC
>TRBJ1-5|TRBV24-1|many|.
CATSSGSNQPQHF
TGTGCCACCAGTTCCGGGAGCAATCAGCCCCAGCATTTT